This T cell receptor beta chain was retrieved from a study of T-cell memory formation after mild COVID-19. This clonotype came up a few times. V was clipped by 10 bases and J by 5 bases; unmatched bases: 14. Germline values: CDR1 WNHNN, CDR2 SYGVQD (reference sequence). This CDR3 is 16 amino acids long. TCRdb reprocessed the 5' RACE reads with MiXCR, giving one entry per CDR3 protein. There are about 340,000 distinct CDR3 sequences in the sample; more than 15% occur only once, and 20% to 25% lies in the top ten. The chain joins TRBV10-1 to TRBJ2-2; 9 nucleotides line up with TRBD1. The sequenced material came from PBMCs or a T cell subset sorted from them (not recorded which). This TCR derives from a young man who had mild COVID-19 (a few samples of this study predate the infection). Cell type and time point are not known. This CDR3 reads CATASRTGVGTGELFF. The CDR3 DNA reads TGCGCCACGGCGAGTAGGACAGGGGTCGGGACCGGGGAGCTGTTTTTT.